The clone carrying this T cell receptor beta chain was seen once. Its target is not known. Sequenced with the Oncomine TCR Beta short-read assay was DNA taken from cultured CD4+ T cells. In TCRdb, the PCR reads were re-called with MiXCR into one record per CDR3 protein. The repertoire holds about 19,000 distinct CDR3 sequences, with around two thirds as singletons. The record originates from a study of vaccination and CD4 T cells after COVID-19. At the level of the study: Cells were stimulated with overlapping spike peptide pools from SARS-CoV-2, HCoV-NL63, HCoV-OC43 and HCoV-229E.

The CDR3 totals 15 residues. Trimming removed 6 bases at V and 5 bases at J, with 17 bases between. In germline, CDR1 is MNHNS, CDR2 SASEGT. Described treatment: approximately 9-day PBMC culture with coronavirus spike peptide pools or control peptides (ViraFEST assay). ViraFEST relied on peptide pools to expand antigen-specific T cells; the TCRs were sequenced afterward. Each well received two million PBMCs, cultured with approximately 10 IU/ml IL-2 and 10 ug/ml peptide pools. What was sequenced was CD4+ T cells from blood, cultured in vitro. The chain has TRBV6-1 and TRBJ2-1; D is ambiguous. The clonotype originates from a human donor who had recovered from COVID-19. Here the CDR3 DNA reads TGTGCCAGCAGGTCCCCGGGTTCCGCCAACAATGAGCAGTTCTTC. Protein product: CASRSPGSANNEQFF.